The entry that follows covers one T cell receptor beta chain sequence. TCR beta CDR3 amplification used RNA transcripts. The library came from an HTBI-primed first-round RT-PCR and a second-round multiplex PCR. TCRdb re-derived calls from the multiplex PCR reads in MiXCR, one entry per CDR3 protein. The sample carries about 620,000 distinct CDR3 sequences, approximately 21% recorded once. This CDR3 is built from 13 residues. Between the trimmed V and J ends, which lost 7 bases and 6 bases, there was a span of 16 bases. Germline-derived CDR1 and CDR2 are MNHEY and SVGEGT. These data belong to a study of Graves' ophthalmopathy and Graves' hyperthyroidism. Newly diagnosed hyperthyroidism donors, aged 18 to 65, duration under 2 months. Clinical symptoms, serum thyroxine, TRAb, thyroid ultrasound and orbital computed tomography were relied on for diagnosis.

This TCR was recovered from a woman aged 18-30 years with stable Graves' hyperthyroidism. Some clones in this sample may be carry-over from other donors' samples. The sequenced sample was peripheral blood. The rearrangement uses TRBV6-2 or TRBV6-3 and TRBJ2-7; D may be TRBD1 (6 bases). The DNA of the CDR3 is TGTGCCAGCAACCTACAGGGTCCCAGCGAGCAGTACTTC. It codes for CASNLQGPSEQYF.